This TCR beta chain stems from a study of T-cell memory formation after mild COVID-19. In its sample, this clonotype was seen a few times. This CDR3 is 12 amino acids long. CDR1 and CDR2 from the germline V gene are SGHTA and FQGNSA. Trimming took off 8 bases at V and 2 bases at J, with 9 bases between the two ends. Each CDR3 protein is one row after TCRdb ran MiXCR on the 5' RACE reads. The profile covers 470,000 or so distinct CDR3 sequences, with about 20% appearing a single time and more than 8% taken by the ten largest. This clonotype originated in an adult woman who had mild COVID-19 (a few samples of this study predate the infection). Cell type and time point are not known. Sequenced sample: PBMCs or a T cell subset sorted from them (not recorded which). The V call is TRBV7-2, the J call TRBJ1-2; D remains ambiguous. Written as DNA, the CDR3 is TGTGCCAGCCGGGCGGTCAACTATGGCTACACCTTC. Residues: CASRAVNYGYTF.